This T cell receptor beta chain appears in the sequencing data of a study of CD8+ T cells in alopecia areata. Extraction of RNA preceded its reverse transcription into cDNA, which served as the sequencing template. Data came from immunoSEQ multiplex PCR; TCRdb stores just in-frame clones and leaves some out. The sample lists around 140,000 clones; roughly 53% were seen once. Sequences were derived from CD4+ T cells sorted from blood, sampled at week 0. The TCR sequence derives from a human donor with alopecia areata.

CDR3 nucleotide sequence: TGTGCCAGCAGATCGAACGGGGGGGTAGCTTTCTTT. It yields the protein CASRSNGGVAFF. The J gene is TRBJ1-1, the V gene TRBV25-1; a weak D match, TRBD1 (5 bases). The V end was cut by 6 bases, the J end by 10 bases, with 15 bases between. The germline gives CDR1 MGHDK, CDR2 SYGVNS. CDR3 length: 12 amino acids.